This T cell receptor (beta chain) is drawn from a study of blood T cell repertoires in COVID-19 (dated by TCRdb to the early 2020s). For the study in its entirety: Samples from collaborators originated in the United States, Italy and Spain and spanned both the acute and convalescent phases of COVID-19. The prospective study material was composed of cDNA or gDNA derived from T cells, B-cell-depleted T cells, or PBMCs. Deeply sampled blood TCRbeta repertoires from subjects exposed to, actively infected with, or recovered from COVID-19 were included in the dataset. The repertoires were released in a freely available public database meant as a resource for research on the immune response to SARS-CoV-2. Samples came from the ongoing ImmuneRACE study (first 160 participants) plus 1,254 subjects from 6 global collaborators. Sample metadata almost always included a de-identified subject ID, COVID-19 status, age in years and sex. Where HLA class I and class II types were available, the types were taken from metadata supplied by the sample provider, not from assay-based typing.

TCRbeta CDR3 regions were amplified from genomic DNA by means of the immunoSEQ Assay, a bias-controlled multiplex PCR. Concerning the study's data processing: The number of nucleated cells in each sample was estimated from the amplification of reference gene primers within the assay. To quantify the absolute abundance of each unique TCRbeta CDR3 rearrangement, sequence reads were collapsed and filtered. For each sample, productive Simpson clonality was calculated as the square root of Simpson's diversity index over productive rearrangements. TCRdb retrieved this table from immuneACCESS and kept in-frame rearrangements only. Not all clones are present; in checked studies, unresolved V genes account for under half, and no reason is known for the remainder. V, J and clone size were drawn from that table, and D and trimming were deduced from the DNA. The sample has just under 35,000 clones on record, over 90% of them singletons. Of the sample, roughly 42% is held by the ten largest clones.

Results and caveats for the whole study, not just this receptor: The amount of clinical and demographic metadata varied by source and participant and was provided uncurated.

Collaborating institutions collected whole blood in K2EDTA tubes following their own protocols. For TCRbeta analysis, collaborators shipped samples in one of three forms: frozen whole blood, isolated PBMCs, or DNA extracted from either of those sample types. V trim: 3 bases; J trim: 1 base; unmatched bases: 11. The CDR3, cysteine through phenylalanine, is 18 amino acids long. The only DNA kept is the CDR3, 54 bases in frame from the first base. The germline V gene encodes CDR1 KGHDR and CDR2 SFDVKD. With respect to this clone: Its recognized antigen is unknown. It has no much larger one-base neighbor in the sample; base qualities were not kept.

This TCR was recovered from a man in his sixties with active or convalescent COVID-19. The V gene is TRBV24-1 and the J gene is TRBJ2-1; TRBD2 agrees with 7 junctional bases. Sequencing was performed on peripheral blood. Here is the DNA: TGTGCCACCAGTGATCCCCAGGGTAGCGGGCTTTCCTACAATGAGCAGTTCTTC. It specifies CATSDPQGSGLSYNEQFF.